This T cell receptor beta chain was identified in a study of a mutant IDH1 vaccine in newly diagnosed glioma. Across the whole study: All eight of the vaccinations patients received fell in weeks 1, 3, 5, 7, 11, 15, 19 and 23.

As to time point: week 11, during vaccination. Vaccine doses each comprised 300 ug of mutant IDH1 20-mer peptide, with topical imiquimod. Sequenced by immunoSEQ multiplex PCR; TCRdb stores in-frame clones only, minus some. The sample yields some 130,000 clones, around 77% seen once. The CDR3 extends over 15 amino acids. The germline gives CDR1 SEHNR, CDR2 FQNEAQ (reference sequence). V lost 5 bases and J 2 bases, leaving 12 bases between the germline ends. Details on this clone: Its antigen is currently unknown.

The chain employs TRBV7-9 and TRBJ1-4, with a weak D call TRBD1 (5 bases). This clonotype originated in a man between 40 and 49 years old with glioma. The sequencing here drew on PBMCs, taken from a glioma patient whose treatment included an IDH1 peptide vaccine. For the CDR3, the DNA is TGTGCCAGCAGCACTGGGACCGTTACTAATGAAAAACTGTTTTTT. Translated: CASSTGTVTNEKLFF. The entire variable domain, with the rest obtained from reference TRBV7-9 and TRBJ1-4, is as follows: DTGVSQNPRHKITKRGQNVTFRCDPISEHNRLYWYRQTLGQGPEFLTYFQNEAQLEKSRLLSDRFSAERPKGSFSTLEIQRTEQGDSAMYLCASSTGTVTNEKLFFGSGTQLSVL.